This T cell receptor beta chain is from a study of regulatory T cells in long-lasting Graves disease. On the study more broadly: Antithyroid drug use was under 3 months in newly diagnosed Graves' patients. Findings and limits, study-wide: Persistent Graves' patients showed a TCR diversity that was lower than that of newly diagnosed ones. Having few samples may have compromised the accuracy.

Documented time point: newly diagnosed GD, antithyroid drugs for less than 3 months. RNA isolated from PBMCs was used to make the TCR library. This clonotype was observed at least ten times. What it binds is unknown. Relying on iRepertoire HTBI primers and Arm-PCR of CDR3 regions, the team built TCR beta libraries. TCRdb re-called the multiplex PCR reads with MiXCR, one entry per CDR3 protein. The sample yields roughly 220,000 distinct CDR3 sequences, approximately 16% seen once. Sample: peripheral blood mononuclear cells (PBMCs), taken at new diagnosis, from a patient treated with antithyroid drugs. The source is a female donor with Graves disease.

DNA for the CDR3: TGTGCCAGCAGTTTGGCTGCTATCGAGCAGTTCTTC. As protein: CASSLAAIEQFF. The chain links TRBV12-3 or TRBV12-4 to TRBJ2-1, with D hard to call. V was trimmed by 3 bases and J by 10 bases, leaving 10 bases between them. This CDR3 is 12 amino acids long.